One sample yielded the 2 T cell receptor beta chains listed below, sequenced in a study of shared clonotypes between healthy human individuals. Sequencing was performed with immunoSEQ multiplex PCR; in TCRdb, only in-frame clones are kept and a portion is missing. The table has 190,000 or so clones, approximately 61% seen once. Specimen: memory CD4+ T cells sorted from blood. Subset in this sample: CD45RA-negative fraction. The source of these receptors is a man aged 25 to 45 in good health.

This chain connects TRBV27 to TRBJ2-4; no firm D call. This CDR3 is 13 amino acids long. The V and J ends lost 2 bases and 7 bases respectively, with 9 bases between them. The V gene's germline CDR1 is MNHEY and CDR2 SMNVEV (reference sequence). DNA of the CDR3: TGTGCCAGCAGTTTAGGGCCTGGGAACATTCAGTACTTC. Its protein is CASSLGPGNIQYF.

The gene calls are TRBV27 and TRBJ2-3; possible D gene TRBD1, 5 bases. The ends were cut back, 2 bases at V and 1 base at J, with 13 bases in the middle. The germline V gene encodes CDR1 MNHEY and CDR2 SMNVEV (reference sequence). The CDR3 contains 16 residues. The CDR3 is CASSLRQRFRTDTQYF. The CDR3 DNA reads TGTGCCAGCAGTTTACGACAGAGGTTTCGCACAGATACGCAGTATTTT.